These 19 T cell receptor beta chains share one sample of origin, sequenced in a study of cytomegalovirus exposure and HLA in healthy donors. The primer mix had 60 Vbeta and 13 Jbeta primers. The method was immunoSEQ multiplex PCR; TCRdb's version includes in-frame clones alone and lacks a portion of them. The sample lists about 200,000 clones, around nine tenths occurring once. The material sequenced was PBMCs. The receptors originated from a woman aged 25 to 45 in good health and CMV-seronegative.

This clone was observed a few times. The rearrangement joins TRBV28 to TRBJ2-5; 11 bases map to TRBD2. Germline V gene data show CDR1 as MDHEN and CDR2 as SYDVKM. CDR3 length equals 16 residues. The V gene end was trimmed by 5 bases and the J gene end by 3 bases; junction bases not matched to a gene: 8. The CDR3 DNA follows: TGTGCCAGCAGTCCGCTAGGGACTAGCGGAGAAGAGACCCAGTACTTC. Its protein is CASSPLGTSGEETQYF.

The chain joins TRBV9 to TRBJ2-1; 13 bases match TRBD2. The junction had 4 bases not matched to a gene; V was cut back by 4 bases and J by 6 bases. Germline V gene lookup returns CDR1 SGDLS and CDR2 YYNGEE. The length of the CDR3 is 15 residues. The CDR3 loop reads CASSYGTSGINEQFF. CDR3 nucleotide sequence: TGTGCCAGCAGCTACGGGACTAGCGGGATCAATGAGCAGTTCTTC.

V gene TRBV5-1 combines with J gene TRBJ2-1; 9 bases are shared with TRBD1. V shed 0 bases, J shed 4 bases, and the junction held 5 bases outside the gene matches. Germline V gene data show CDR1 as SGHRS and CDR2 as YFSETQ. The CDR3 extends over 16 amino acids. CDR3 nucleotides: TGCGCCAGCAGCTTGGAAGGACAGGGGTTTTACAATGAGCAGTTCTTC. Protein sequence: CASSLEGQGFYNEQFF.

The CDR3 DNA reads TGTGCCAGCAGCCCCGGAAGGGGGGACTACGGCGAGCAGTACTTC. It codes for CASSPGRGDYGEQYF. The V and J genes are TRBV7-3 and TRBJ2-7, with D perhaps matching TRBD2 (7 bases). This CDR3 has 15 residues. Trimming shortened V by 5 bases and J by 6 bases, and 20 bases separated the two germline ends. CDR1 is SGHTA and CDR2 is FQGTGA in the germline V gene.

V usage is TRBV11-2 and J usage is TRBJ2-5; TRBD2 might be the D (5 bases). The J call may not be correct, given that the DNA end is closer to TRBJ2-7. Germline lookup yields CDR1 SGHAT and CDR2 FQNNGV. The CDR3 contains 12 residues. The CDR3 protein is CASSLWRDEQYF. The CDR3 region has the DNA TGTGCCAGCAGCTTGTGGCGGGACGAGCAGTACTTC.

The V gene is TRBV5-6, the J gene TRBJ2-1, with 10 bases that match TRBD1. The CDR3 is made up of 18 amino acids. Germline V gene data show CDR1 as SGHDT and CDR2 as YYEEEE. After removal of 2 bases from V and 2 bases from J, the junction contained 10 bases not matched to a gene. The CDR3 region has the DNA TGTGCCAGCAGCTTTGGTGAATTGGGACAGGGGACCTACAATGAGCAGTTCTTC. Translating it yields CASSFGELGQGTYNEQFF. Using reference TRBV5-6 and TRBJ2-1 for the parts outside the CDR3, the full variable domain is DAGVTQSPTHLIKTRGQQVTLRCSPKSGHDTVSWYQQALGQGPQFIFQYYEEEERQRGNFPDRFSGHQFPNYSSELNVNALLLGDSALYLCASSFGELGQGTYNEQFFGPGTRLTVL.

This sequence joins TRBV5-6 and TRBJ2-5; TRBD1 might be the D (6 bases). Per germline, CDR1 SGHDT and CDR2 YYEEEE. Trimming took 2 bases from V and 3 from J, leaving 20 bases between them. The CDR3 length is 17 residues. The CDR3 region has the DNA TGTGCCAGCAGCTTTTGGCCGGACAGCCGGCAGGAAGAGACCCAGTACTTC. It codes for CASSFWPDSRQEETQYF. Combining the CDR3 with reference TRBV5-6 and TRBJ2-5 gives the whole variable domain DAGVTQSPTHLIKTRGQQVTLRCSPKSGHDTVSWYQQALGQGPQFIFQYYEEEERQRGNFPDRFSGHQFPNYSSELNVNALLLGDSALYLCASSFWPDSRQEETQYFGPGTRLLVL.

The chain is built from TRBV7-9 and TRBJ2-5, with D possibly being TRBD1 (6 bases). Between the trimmed V and J ends, which lost 3 bases and 3 bases, there was a span of 11 bases. The germline CDR1 and CDR2 sequences are SEHNR and FQNEAQ (reference sequence). The CDR3 is made up of 14 amino acids. In nucleotides, the CDR3 is TGTGCCAGCAGCTTCTCGGACAGAAAAGAGACCCAGTACTTC. It encodes CASSFSDRKETQYF.

The chain links TRBV4-2 to TRBJ2-7, with a tentative D call TRBD1 (5 bases). The CDR3 covers 14 residues. Germline CDR1 and CDR2: LGHNA and YNFKEQ. The V end was cut by 1 base, the J end by 4 bases, with 11 bases between. This CDR3 is CASSQGRAGYEQYF. The CDR3 DNA is TGTGCCAGCAGCCAAGGCAGGGCAGGTTACGAGCAGTACTTC.

V usage is TRBV18 and J usage is TRBJ2-5; D perhaps matches TRBD1 (6 bases). The CDR3 totals 14 residues. Per germline, CDR1 KGHSH and CDR2 LQKENI. V lost 1 base and J 2 bases, leaving 8 bases between the germline ends. The CDR3 DNA follows: TGTGCCAGCTCACCACAGGGACAACAAGAGACCCAGTACTTC. Translation: CASSPQGQQETQYF.

Remarks on this clone: The same CDR3 arises from other DNA sequences in this sample as well. The rearrangement uses TRBV6-1 and TRBJ2-7, with D perhaps TRBD2 (6 bases). CDR1 and CDR2 (germline): MNHNS, SASEGT. Trimming took off 6 bases at V and 3 bases at J, with 9 bases between the two ends. The CDR3 is 12 amino acids. CDR3 protein: CASSVGGYEQYF. The CDR3 region has the DNA TGTGCCAGCAGCGTCGGGGGCTACGAGCAGTACTTC.

This sequence joins TRBV4-2 and TRBJ1-1; possibly TRBD1 for D (5 bases). V was cut by 3 bases and J by 1 base, with 9 bases left in between. The CDR3 spans 14 residues. Germline V gene lookup returns CDR1 LGHNA and CDR2 YNFKEQ. The DNA of the CDR3 is TGTGCCAGCAGCCATCTCGACAGGAACACTGAAGCTTTCTTT. Amino acid sequence: CASSHLDRNTEAFF.

The rearrangement links TRBV7-9 to TRBJ2-1; TRBD1 matches 8 bases. Germline CDR1 and CDR2: SEHNR and FQNEAQ (reference sequence). V lost 0 bases and J lost 4; bases outside the gene matches: 14. The CDR3 is 19 amino acids. In DNA form, the CDR3 reads TGTGCCAGCAGCTTAGCTAGGACAGGGCGTTTTTCATCATACAATGAGCAGTTCTTC. Translated, it gives CASSLARTGRFSSYNEQFF. Full variable domain (remainder filled in from reference TRBV7-9 and TRBJ2-1): DTGVSQNPRHKITKRGQNVTFRCDPISEHNRLYWYRQTLGQGPEFLTYFQNEAQLEKSRLLSDRFSAERPKGSFSTLEIQRTEQGDSAMYLCASSLARTGRFSSYNEQFFGPGTRLTVL.

The chain has TRBV29-1 and TRBJ1-2; tentative D call: TRBD1 (5 bases). Trimming removed 2 bases from V and 1 base from J, with 17 bases in between. The CDR3 contains 16 residues. Germline CDR1 reads SQVTM; CDR2 reads ANQGSEA. The CDR3 bases are TGCAGCGTTGAATCACCCGCCAGGGATCATAACTATGGCTACACCTTC. This codes for CSVESPARDHNYGYTF.

V gene TRBV29-1 combines with J gene TRBJ2-7, with TRBD1 as a possible D gene (6 bases). CDR1 is SQVTM and CDR2 is ANQGSEA in the germline V gene. The V gene lost 7 bases and the J gene lost 1 base, with 17 bases spanning the gap. This CDR3 region has 14 residues. The CDR3, as DNA: TGCAGCGCAGCAGGGGTTACAGGGTCCTACGAGCAGTACTTC. The encoded protein is CSAAGVTGSYEQYF.

The table lists this clone with a few counts. The CDR3 sequence: CASSLLAGAQYEQYF. In DNA, the CDR3 is TGTGCCAGCAGCTTGCTAGCGGGAGCCCAGTACGAGCAGTACTTC. The chain has TRBV7-2 and TRBJ2-7, with TRBD2 identical over 10 bases. CDR1 is SGHTA and CDR2 is FQGNSA in the germline V gene. V lost 3 bases and J lost 4; bases outside the gene matches: 6. The CDR3 sequence is 15 residues long.

The chain couples TRBV28 to TRBJ2-7; TRBD1 is a possible D gene (5 bases). This CDR3 region has 15 residues. Trimming removed 4 bases from V and 1 base from J, with 14 bases in between. Germline V CDR1 and CDR2: MDHEN, SYDVKM. CDR3 amino acids: CASSSRYDSSYEQYF. CDR3 DNA sequence: TGTGCCAGCAGTTCCCGCTACGACAGTTCCTACGAGCAGTACTTC.

V and J are TRBV27 and TRBJ2-5, with D possibly being TRBD1 (7 bases). The CDR3 covers 14 residues. Deletions cut 3 bases from V and 5 bases from J, with 13 bases between. The germline V gene encodes CDR1 MNHEY and CDR2 SMNVEV (reference sequence). CDR3 region: CASSLTGGGETQYF. The CDR3 nucleotides read TGTGCCAGCAGTTTGACAGGAGGGGGCGAGACCCAGTACTTC.

The chain uses TRBV28 and TRBJ2-3; tentatively, D is TRBD1 (6 bases). The ends were cut back, 5 bases at V and 3 bases at J, with 15 bases in the middle. This CDR3 comprises 15 residues. Per the germline V gene, CDR1 is MDHEN and CDR2 is SYDVKM. CDR3 sequence (DNA): TGTGCCAGCAGTCCGGGCAGGGGAGTTACAGATACGCAGTATTTT. Translating gives CASSPGRGVTDTQYF.